This entry lists 18 T cell receptor beta chains sequenced from one sample in a study of beta chain features in type 1 diabetes. Reverse transcribing all isolated RNA meant expressed TCRB transcripts were sequenced. The repertoire was sequenced with immunoSEQ multiplex PCR; TCRdb's copy has only in-frame clones and lacks some. The table lists some 500,000 clones, over 10% of them singletons, with less than 0.06% in the top ten. The sequencing sample was made of naive CD4+ T cells from blood. The receptors come from a woman between 18 and 30 years old in good health.

The table lists this clone with a few counts. The V gene is TRBV9, the J gene TRBJ1-2, with 8 positions matching TRBD1. V lost 4 bases and J lost 6; bases outside the gene matches: 5. This CDR3 has 13 amino acids. Germline assignment: CDR1 SGDLS and CDR2 YYNGEE. The CDR3 region has the DNA TGTGCCAGCAGCAAACAACAGGGGGATGGCTACACCTTC. Translation: CASSKQQGDGYTF.

This clone was recorded a few times. V usage is TRBV4-1 and J usage is TRBJ2-4, with 8 positions matching TRBD1. Losses at the gene ends were 4 bases for V and 4 bases for J; bases not matched to a gene: 12. The CDR3 contains 17 residues. Germline V gives CDR1 MGHRA, CDR2 YSYEKL. This CDR3 is CASSPPPRGTGKNIQYF. In DNA form, the CDR3 reads TGCGCCAGCAGCCCCCCCCCGCGCGGGACAGGAAAAAACATTCAGTACTTC.

This clone turned up a few times. The chain joins TRBV7-2 to TRBJ2-3, with D perhaps assigned TRBD1 or TRBD2 (7 bases each). The CDR3 covers 15 residues. Trimming took 11 bases from V and 0 from J, leaving 18 bases between them. CDR1 and CDR2 (germline): SGHTA, FQGNSA. The chain's CDR3 is CADRQGGRSTDTQYF. In DNA, the CDR3 is TGTGCCGATCGACAGGGAGGGAGAAGCACAGATACGCAGTATTTT.

J is TRBJ2-2 and V is TRBV7-2; D remains ambiguous. V was shortened by 1 base and J by 1 base, with 7 bases between the two germline ends. Germline lookup yields CDR1 SGHTA and CDR2 FQGNSA. This CDR3 comprises 15 residues. The CDR3 loop is CASSLGLRNTGELFF. CDR3 in DNA: TGTGCCAGCAGCTTAGGTCTGCGGAACACCGGGGAGCTGTTTTTT.

The chain couples TRBV7-2 to TRBJ2-1, with 7 bases matching TRBD1. J gave up 10 bases and V 5 bases, and 11 bases lay outside the gene matches. The CDR3 spans 14 residues. Germline lookup yields CDR1 SGHTA and CDR2 FQGNSA. The CDR3 reads CASSQGDRSGEQFF. The DNA for the CDR3 is TGTGCCAGCAGCCAGGGGGACAGAAGCGGCGAGCAGTTCTTC.

In this sample, this clone turned up a few times. The chain employs TRBV2 and TRBJ2-3; D gene uncertain. The CDR3 is 12 amino acids. Germline CDR1 is SNHLY and CDR2 is FYNNEI. Trimming shortened V by 6 bases and J by 6 bases, and 10 bases separated the two germline ends. Here the CDR3 reads CASRGSGDTQYF. In DNA, the CDR3 is TGTGCCAGCAGGGGCTCTGGCGATACGCAGTATTTT.

Only a few counts were recorded for this clone. This sequence joins TRBV18 and TRBJ1-2; a possible D gene is TRBD1 (5 bases). Trimming pared 1 base from V and 0 bases from J, leaving 9 bases between. Per germline, CDR1 KGHSH and CDR2 LQKENI. This CDR3 is built from 15 residues. This CDR3 reads CASSPLGTPNYGYTF. In DNA form, the CDR3 reads TGTGCCAGCTCACCACTGGGGACCCCTAACTATGGCTACACCTTC.

J is TRBJ2-1 and V is TRBV4-3; 7 positions agree with TRBD2. Germline CDR1 and CDR2: LGHNA and YSLEER. This CDR3 contains 17 residues. Trimming removed 0 bases from V and 6 bases from J; junction bases left unmatched: 11. Written as DNA, the CDR3 is TGCGCCAGCAGCCAAGATCGAAGTCGGTCTAGCGGCAATGAGCAGTTCTTC. Translating it yields CASSQDRSRSSGNEQFF.

This clone has just one count. The J gene is TRBJ1-2, the V gene TRBV6-6, with 7 bases that match TRBD1. This CDR3 is built from 15 residues. Per the germline V gene, CDR1 is MNHNY and CDR2 is SVGAGI (reference sequence). J was trimmed by 2 bases and V by 5 bases; bases with no gene match: 8. The CDR3: CASSPHPTGNYGYTF. The CDR3 nucleotides are TGTGCCAGCAGTCCACACCCGACAGGGAACTATGGCTACACCTTC.

This clone has just a few counts. The chain joins TRBV14 to TRBJ2-7; TRBD2 might be the D (6 bases). Deletions cut 4 bases from V and 3 bases from J, with 13 bases between. The V gene's germline CDR1 is SGHDN and CDR2 FVKESK. The CDR3 contains 14 residues. The CDR3 DNA reads TGTGCCAGCAGCCCAGGGCTGGGACTCTACGAGCAGTACTTC. It translates to CASSPGLGLYEQYF.

The rearrangement uses TRBV7-9 and TRBJ1-5; D gene unclear. The CDR3 length is 12 residues. Germline CDR1 reads SEHNR; CDR2 reads FQNEAQ (reference sequence). The V gene lost 4 bases and the J gene lost 11 bases, with 12 bases spanning the gap. The CDR3 bases are TGTGCCAGCAGCTCGACGGCCGCGTCCCAGCATTTT. This translates into CASSSTAASQHF. The variable domain in full, with the rest retrieved from reference TRBV7-9 and TRBJ1-5, is DTGVSQNPRHKITKRGQNVTFRCDPISEHNRLYWYRQTLGQGPEFLTYFQNEAQLEKSRLLSDRFSAERPKGSFSTLEIQRTEQGDSAMYLCASSSTAASQHFGDGTRLSIL.

This clone has just a few counts. CDR3 bases: TGCAGCATTACCGGGAGACGGGAGATCACAGATACGCAGTATTTT. Its translation: CSITGRREITDTQYF. The chain has TRBV29-1 and TRBJ2-3, with a tentative D call TRBD2 (6 bases). Per the germline V gene, CDR1 is SQVTM and CDR2 is ANQGSEA. The CDR3 extends over 15 amino acids. The V end lost 8 bases, the J end lost 2 bases, and 20 bases lay between the germline ends.

In its sample, this clone was seen a few times. V is TRBV7-2 and J is TRBJ1-4; unclear D gene. Trimming left V 1 base short and J 3 bases short, with 6 bases between. Germline CDR1 and CDR2: SGHTA and FQGNSA. The CDR3 length is 14 residues. CDR3 bases: TGTGCCAGCAGCTTAGGCCGGGCTAATGAAAAACTGTTTTTT. It is translated as CASSLGRANEKLFF.

This clone was recorded a few times. This chain connects TRBV7-2 to TRBJ2-7; no clear D. This CDR3 region has 13 residues. CDR1 is SGHTA and CDR2 is FQGNSA in the germline V gene. V lost 1 base, J lost 6 bases, and 10 bases lay in between. CDR3 coding DNA: TGTGCCAGCAGCTTAGATTGGCAGACCGAGCAGTACTTC. Its protein product is CASSLDWQTEQYF.

A few counts support this clone. Within the sample, other DNA sequences also encode this same CDR3. This rearrangement joins TRBV30 to TRBJ2-7; D ambiguous. The CDR3 extends over 13 amino acids. Trimming removed 3 bases from V and 0 bases from J, with 9 bases in between. The germline gives CDR1 GTSNPN, CDR2 SVGIG (reference sequence). Here the CDR3 reads CAWSRSSSYEQYF. The DNA of the CDR3 is TGTGCCTGGAGCAGGTCAAGCTCCTACGAGCAGTACTTC.

The chain carries TRBV29-1 and TRBJ2-7, with unresolved D. Germline V lookup: CDR1 SQVTM, CDR2 ANQGSEA. The length of the CDR3 is 14 residues. Trimming removed 7 bases from V and 3 bases from J, with 19 bases in between. The CDR3 nucleotides are TGCAGCGCGAATTTGGGGATTGGGGACTACGAGCAGTACTTC. Protein: CSANLGIGDYEQYF.

The chain combines TRBV6-5 with TRBJ2-6; no definite D call. The CDR3 runs 15 residues. Trimming stripped 0 bases from V and 4 bases from J, with 7 bases between. Germline V gene data show CDR1 as MNHEY and CDR2 as SVGAGI. CDR3 coding DNA: TGTGCCAGCAGTTACTCGAGGTCCGGGGCCAACGTCCTGACTTTC. This encodes CASSYSRSGANVLTF.

The genes are TRBV28 and TRBJ2-5; TRBD1 agrees at 8 bases. Germline V gives CDR1 MDHEN, CDR2 SYDVKM. This CDR3 comprises 14 residues. J gave up 2 bases and V 7 bases, and 6 bases lay outside the gene matches. The CDR3 sequence: CASNPGGRQETQYF. The CDR3 DNA reads TGTGCCAGCAATCCAGGGGGCAGGCAAGAGACCCAGTACTTC.